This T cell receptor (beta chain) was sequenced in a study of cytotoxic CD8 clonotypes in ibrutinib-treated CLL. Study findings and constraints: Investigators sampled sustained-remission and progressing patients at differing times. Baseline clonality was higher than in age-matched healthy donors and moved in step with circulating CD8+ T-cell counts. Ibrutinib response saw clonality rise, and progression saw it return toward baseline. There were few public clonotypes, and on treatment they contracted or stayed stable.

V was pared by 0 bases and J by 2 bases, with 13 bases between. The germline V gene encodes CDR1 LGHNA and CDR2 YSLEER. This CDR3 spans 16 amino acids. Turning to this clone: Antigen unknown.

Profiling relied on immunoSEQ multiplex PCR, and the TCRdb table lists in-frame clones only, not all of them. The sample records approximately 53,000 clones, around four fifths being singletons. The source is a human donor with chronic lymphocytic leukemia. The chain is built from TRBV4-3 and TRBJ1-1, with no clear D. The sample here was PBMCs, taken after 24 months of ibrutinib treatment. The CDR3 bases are TGCGCCAGCAGCCAAGATTATGGCAGGCAAAACACTGAAGCTTTCTTT. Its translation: CASSQDYGRQNTEAFF.